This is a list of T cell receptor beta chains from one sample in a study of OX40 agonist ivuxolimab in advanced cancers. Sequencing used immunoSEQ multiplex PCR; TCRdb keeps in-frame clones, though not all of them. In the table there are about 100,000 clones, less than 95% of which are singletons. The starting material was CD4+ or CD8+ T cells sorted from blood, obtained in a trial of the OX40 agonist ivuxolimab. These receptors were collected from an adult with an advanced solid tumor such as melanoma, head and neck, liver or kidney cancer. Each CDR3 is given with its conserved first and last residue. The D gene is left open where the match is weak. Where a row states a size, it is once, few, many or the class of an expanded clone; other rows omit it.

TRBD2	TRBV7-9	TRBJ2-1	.	TGTGCCAGCAGCGTGACTAGCGGGAAATCCAATGAGCAGTTCTTC	CASSVTSGKSNEQFF
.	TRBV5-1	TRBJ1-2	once	TGCGCCAGCAGCTTGGCCGCAGGCACTAACTATGGCTACACCTTC	CASSLAAGTNYGYTF
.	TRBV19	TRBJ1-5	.	TGTGCCAGTAGTATTGGAACAGTGAATCAGCCCCAGCATTTT	CASSIGTVNQPQHF
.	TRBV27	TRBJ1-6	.	TGTGCCAGCAGTTTATCAAACGGGGGGAATTCACCCCTCCACTTT	CASSLSNGGNSPLHF
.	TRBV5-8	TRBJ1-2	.	TGTGCCAGCAGCTTGCCGACAGATCTTTATGGCTACACCTTC	CASSLPTDLYGYTF
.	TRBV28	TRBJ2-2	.	TGTGCCAGCAGTTTTAGTGGCCCAACTGGGGAGCTGTTTTTT	CASSFSGPTGELFF
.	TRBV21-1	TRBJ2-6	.	TGTGCCAGCAGCAAAGAACCCGGGACATCTACATACTCTGGGGCCAACGTCCTGACTTTC	CASSKEPGTSTYSGANVLTF
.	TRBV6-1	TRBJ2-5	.	TGTGCCAGCAGTGAAGCACCGGAAATCGTGGAGACCCAGTACTTC	CASSEAPEIVETQYF
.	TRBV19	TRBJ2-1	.	TGTGCCAGTAGTACCCCCCTAGGGGGGAGGCGTCGTAATGAGCAGTTCTTC	CASSTPLGGRRRNEQFF
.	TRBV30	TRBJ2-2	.	TGTGCCTGGAGACTCGGGGTCACCGGGGAGCTGTTTTTT	CAWRLGVTGELFF
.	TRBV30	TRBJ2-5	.	TGTGCCTGGAGGCGAAACCCCTACGAGACCCAGTACTTC	CAWRRNPYETQYF
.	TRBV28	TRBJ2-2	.	TGTGCCAGCAGTTCTCCGGGACAAGGGGGCGGGGAGCTGTTTTTT	CASSSPGQGGGELFF
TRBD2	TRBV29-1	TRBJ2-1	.	TGCAGCGCCGAAGGGCTAGCGGGAGTTGTGGGTGAGCAGTTCTTC	CSAEGLAGVVGEQFF
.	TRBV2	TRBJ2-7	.	TGTGCCAGCAGTCCTTCCTACGAGCAGTACTTC	CASSPSYEQYF
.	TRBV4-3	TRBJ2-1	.	TGCGCCAGCAGCCAAGCTGGGAGATTAAAAAGGGATGAGCAGTTCTTC	CASSQAGRLKRDEQFF
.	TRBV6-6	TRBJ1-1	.	TGTGCCAGCAGTTACGGCGGGGAGGCCCCGAACACTGAAGCTTTCTTT	CASSYGGEAPNTEAFF
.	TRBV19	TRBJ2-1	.	TGTGCCAGTAGTATACGGGGTACGAGGAACAATGAGCAGTTCTTC	CASSIRGTRNNEQFF
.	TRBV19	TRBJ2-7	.	TGTGCCAGTAGTGAGGGACAACGGGGCTACGAGCAGTACTTC	CASSEGQRGYEQYF
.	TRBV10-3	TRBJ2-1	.	TGTGCCATCAGAGCGGACCCCTACAATGAGCAGTTCTTC	CAIRADPYNEQFF
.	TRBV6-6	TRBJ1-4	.	TGTGCCAGCAGTTTGAAGGGGGCAACTAATGAAAAACTGTTTTTT	CASSLKGATNEKLFF
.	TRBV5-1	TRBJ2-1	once	TGCGCCAGCAGCTTGAGCATAGCGCAGAATGAGCAGTTCTTC	CASSLSIAQNEQFF
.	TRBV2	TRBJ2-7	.	TGTGCCAGCAGTCCCTTTTCCTACGAGCAGTACTTC	CASSPFSYEQYF
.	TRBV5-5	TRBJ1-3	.	TGTGCCAGCAGCTTGACCTATCCGAGCTCTGGAAACACCATATATTTT	CASSLTYPSSGNTIYF
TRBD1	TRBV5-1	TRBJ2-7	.	TGCGCCAGCAGCTTGGTGGGACAGGGTTACGAGCAGTACTTC	CASSLVGQGYEQYF
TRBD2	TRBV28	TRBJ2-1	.	TGTGCCAGCAGCCTAAGCGGGAGGCTCTACAATGAGCAGTTCTTC	CASSLSGRLYNEQFF
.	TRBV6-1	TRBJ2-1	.	TGTGCCAGCAGTGAAATGGTGGTGATGGGAGAGCAGTTCTTC	CASSEMVVMGEQFF
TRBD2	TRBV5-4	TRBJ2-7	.	TGTGCCAGCAGCTTGGCCAAACGGGGGGTAGACGAGCAGTACTTC	CASSLAKRGVDEQYF
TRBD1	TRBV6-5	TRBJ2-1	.	TGTGCCACCAGACAGGGATTGGGCAATGAGCAGTTCTTC	CATRQGLGNEQFF
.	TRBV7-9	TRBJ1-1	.	TGTGCCAGCAGCTTAGAGTCAGAAGCTTTCTTT	CASSLESEAFF
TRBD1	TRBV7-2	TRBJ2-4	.	TGTGCCAGCAGCCCGAACCAGGGGGCAGACATTCAGTACTTC	CASSPNQGADIQYF
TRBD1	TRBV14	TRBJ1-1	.	TGTGCCAGCAGCCTACACAGGGGAAGAACTGAAGCTTTCTTT	CASSLHRGRTEAFF
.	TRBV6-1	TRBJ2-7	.	TGTGCCAGCAGTGAAGCGGGGGGTTGGGGGAGCCCGACCGAGCAGTACTTC	CASSEAGGWGSPTEQYF
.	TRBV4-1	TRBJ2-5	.	TGCGCCAGCAGCCGGGCGTTCCAAGAGACCCAGTACTTC	CASSRAFQETQYF
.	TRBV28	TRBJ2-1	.	TGTGCCAGCAAAGGCAGGACCGGGCTAGCGAGAGTAAGTGAGCAGTTCTTC	CASKGRTGLARVSEQFF
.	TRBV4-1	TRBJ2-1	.	TGCGCCAGCAGCCAGGTCGACTTGATAACCTACAATGAGCAGTTCTTC	CASSQVDLITYNEQFF
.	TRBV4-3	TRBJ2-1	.	TGCGCCAGCAGCCAAGATAAGGGTTTCGTGTTCTATGAGCAGTTCTTC	CASSQDKGFVFYEQFF
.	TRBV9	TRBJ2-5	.	TGTGCCAGCAGCGTAGCGGGGGTTACGGAGACCCAGTACTTC	CASSVAGVTETQYF